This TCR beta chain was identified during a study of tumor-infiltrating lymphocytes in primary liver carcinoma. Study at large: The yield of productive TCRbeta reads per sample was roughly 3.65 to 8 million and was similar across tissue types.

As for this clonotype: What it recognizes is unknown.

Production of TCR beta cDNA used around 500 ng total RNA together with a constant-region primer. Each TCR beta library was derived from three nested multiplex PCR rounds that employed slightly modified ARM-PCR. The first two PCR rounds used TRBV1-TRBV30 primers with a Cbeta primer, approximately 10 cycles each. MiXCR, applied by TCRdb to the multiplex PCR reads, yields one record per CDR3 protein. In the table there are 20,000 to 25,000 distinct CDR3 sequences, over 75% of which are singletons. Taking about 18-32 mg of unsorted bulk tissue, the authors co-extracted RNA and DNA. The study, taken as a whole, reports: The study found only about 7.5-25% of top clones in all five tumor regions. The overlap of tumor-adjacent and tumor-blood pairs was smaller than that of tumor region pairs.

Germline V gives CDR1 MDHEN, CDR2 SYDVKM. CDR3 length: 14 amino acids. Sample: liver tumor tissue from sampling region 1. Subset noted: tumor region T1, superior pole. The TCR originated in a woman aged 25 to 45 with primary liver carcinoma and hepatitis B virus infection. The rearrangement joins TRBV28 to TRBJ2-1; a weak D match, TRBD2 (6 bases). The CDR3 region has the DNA TGTATCAGCAGGGAGGTGAGCTCCTACAATGAGCAGTTCTTC. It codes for CISREVSSYNEQFF.